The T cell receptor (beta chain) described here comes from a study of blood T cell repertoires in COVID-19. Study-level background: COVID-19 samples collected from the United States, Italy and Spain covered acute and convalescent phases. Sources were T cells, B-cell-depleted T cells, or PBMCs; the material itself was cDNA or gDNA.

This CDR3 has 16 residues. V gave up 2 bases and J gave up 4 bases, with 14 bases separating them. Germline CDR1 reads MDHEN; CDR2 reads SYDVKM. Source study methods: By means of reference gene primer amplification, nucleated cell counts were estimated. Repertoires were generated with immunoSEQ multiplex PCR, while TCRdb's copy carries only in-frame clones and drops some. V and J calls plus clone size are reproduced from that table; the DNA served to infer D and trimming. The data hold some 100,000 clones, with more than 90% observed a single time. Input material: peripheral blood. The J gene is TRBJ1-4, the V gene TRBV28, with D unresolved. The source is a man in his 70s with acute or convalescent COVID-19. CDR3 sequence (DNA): TGTGCCAGCAGTTTAATCGCGGCGTCTTTTAATGAAAAACTGTTTTTT. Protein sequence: CASSLIAASFNEKLFF.